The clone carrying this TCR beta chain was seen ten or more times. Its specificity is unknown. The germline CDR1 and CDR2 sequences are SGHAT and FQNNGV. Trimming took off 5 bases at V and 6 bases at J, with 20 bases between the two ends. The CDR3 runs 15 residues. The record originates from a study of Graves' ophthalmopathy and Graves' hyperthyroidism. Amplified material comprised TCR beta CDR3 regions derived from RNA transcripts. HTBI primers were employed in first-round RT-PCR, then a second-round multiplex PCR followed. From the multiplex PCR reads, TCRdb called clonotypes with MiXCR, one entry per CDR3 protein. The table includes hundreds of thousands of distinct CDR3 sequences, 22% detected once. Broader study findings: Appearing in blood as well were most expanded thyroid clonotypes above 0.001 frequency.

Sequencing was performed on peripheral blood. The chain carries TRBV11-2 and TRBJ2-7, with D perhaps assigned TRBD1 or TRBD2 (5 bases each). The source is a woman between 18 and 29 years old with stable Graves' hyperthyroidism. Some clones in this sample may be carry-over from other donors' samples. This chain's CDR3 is CASSPITGLVGEQYF. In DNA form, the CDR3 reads TGTGCCAGCAGCCCGATCACGGGGCTAGTTGGCGAGCAGTACTTC.